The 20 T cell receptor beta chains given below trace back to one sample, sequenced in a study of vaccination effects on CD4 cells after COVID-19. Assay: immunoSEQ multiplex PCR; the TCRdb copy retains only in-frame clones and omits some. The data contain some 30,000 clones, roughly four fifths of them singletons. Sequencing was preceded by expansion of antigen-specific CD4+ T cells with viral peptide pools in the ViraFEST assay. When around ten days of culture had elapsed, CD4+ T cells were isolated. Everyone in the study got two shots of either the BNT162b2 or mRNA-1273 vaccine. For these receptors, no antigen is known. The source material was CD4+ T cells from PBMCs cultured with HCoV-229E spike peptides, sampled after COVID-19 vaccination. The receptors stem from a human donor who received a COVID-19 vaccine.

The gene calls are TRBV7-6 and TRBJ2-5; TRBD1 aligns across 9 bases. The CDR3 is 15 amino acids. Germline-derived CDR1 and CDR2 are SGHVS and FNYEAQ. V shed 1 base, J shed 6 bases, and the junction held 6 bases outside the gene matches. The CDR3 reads CASSLVGTGRQTQYF. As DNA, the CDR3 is TGTGCCAGCAGCTTAGTTGGGACAGGGAGGCAGACCCAGTACTTC.

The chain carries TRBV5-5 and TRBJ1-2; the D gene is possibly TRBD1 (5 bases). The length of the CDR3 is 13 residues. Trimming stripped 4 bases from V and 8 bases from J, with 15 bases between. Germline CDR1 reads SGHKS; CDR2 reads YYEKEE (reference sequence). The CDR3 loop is CASSGGQGGGYTF. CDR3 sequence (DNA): TGTGCCAGCAGCGGCGGTCAGGGAGGCGGCTACACCTTC.

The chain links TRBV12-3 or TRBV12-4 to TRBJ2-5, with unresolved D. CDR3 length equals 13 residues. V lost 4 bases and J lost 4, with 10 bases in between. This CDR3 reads CASSYVLGETQYF. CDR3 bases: TGTGCCAGCAGTTATGTCCTAGGAGAGACCCAGTACTTC.

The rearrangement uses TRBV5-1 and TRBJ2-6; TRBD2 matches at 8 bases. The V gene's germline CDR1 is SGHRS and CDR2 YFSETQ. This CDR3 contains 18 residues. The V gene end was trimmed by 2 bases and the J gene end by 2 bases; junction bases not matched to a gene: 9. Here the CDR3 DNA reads TGCGCCAGCAGCTTACCGGGACTAGAGGGTACTGGGGCCAACGTCCTGACTTTC. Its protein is CASSLPGLEGTGANVLTF.

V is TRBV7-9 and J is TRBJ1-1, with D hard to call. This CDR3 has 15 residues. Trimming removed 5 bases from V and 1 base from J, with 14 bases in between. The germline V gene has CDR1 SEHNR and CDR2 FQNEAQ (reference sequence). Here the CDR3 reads CASSPMGGTNTEAFF. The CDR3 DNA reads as TGTGCCAGCAGCCCCATGGGAGGAACGAACACTGAAGCTTTCTTT.

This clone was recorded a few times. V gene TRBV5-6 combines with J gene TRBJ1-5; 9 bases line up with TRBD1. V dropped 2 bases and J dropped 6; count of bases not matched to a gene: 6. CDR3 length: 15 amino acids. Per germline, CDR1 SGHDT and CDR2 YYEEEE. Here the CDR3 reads CASSFGQGRSQPQHF. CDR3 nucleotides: TGTGCCAGCAGCTTTGGACAGGGGAGGAGTCAGCCCCAGCATTTT.

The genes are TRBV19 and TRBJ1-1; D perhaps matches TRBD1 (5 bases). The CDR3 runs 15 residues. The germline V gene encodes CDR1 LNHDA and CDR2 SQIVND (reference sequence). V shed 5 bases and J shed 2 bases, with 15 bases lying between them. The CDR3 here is CASSGAVRFNTEAFF. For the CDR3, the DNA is TGTGCCAGTAGTGGGGCCGTGCGGTTTAACACTGAAGCTTTCTTT.

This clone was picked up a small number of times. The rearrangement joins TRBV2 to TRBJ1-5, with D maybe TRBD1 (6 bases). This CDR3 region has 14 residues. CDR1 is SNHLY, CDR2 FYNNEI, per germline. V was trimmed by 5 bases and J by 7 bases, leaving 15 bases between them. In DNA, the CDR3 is TGTGCCAGCAGTAACAGGGACGTGCGGCAGCCCCAGCATTTT. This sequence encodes CASSNRDVRQPQHF.

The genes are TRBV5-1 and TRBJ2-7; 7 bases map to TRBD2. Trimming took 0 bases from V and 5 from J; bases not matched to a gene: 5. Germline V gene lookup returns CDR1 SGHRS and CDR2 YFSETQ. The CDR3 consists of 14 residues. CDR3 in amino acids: CASSLEGGFHEQYF. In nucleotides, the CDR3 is TGCGCCAGCAGCTTGGAGGGAGGGTTCCACGAGCAGTACTTC. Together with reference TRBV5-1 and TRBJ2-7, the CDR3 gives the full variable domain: KAGVTQTPRYLIKTRGQQVTLSCSPISGHRSVSWYQQTPGQGLQFLFEYFSETQRNKGNFPGRFSGRQFSNSRSEMNVSTLELGDSALYLCASSLEGGFHEQYFGPGTRLTVT.

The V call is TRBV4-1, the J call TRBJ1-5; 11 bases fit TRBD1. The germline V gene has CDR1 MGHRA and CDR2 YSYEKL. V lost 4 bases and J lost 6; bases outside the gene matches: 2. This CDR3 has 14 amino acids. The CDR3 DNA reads TGCGCCAGCAGCCCGGGGACAGGGGGTCAGCCCCAGCATTTT. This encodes CASSPGTGGQPQHF.

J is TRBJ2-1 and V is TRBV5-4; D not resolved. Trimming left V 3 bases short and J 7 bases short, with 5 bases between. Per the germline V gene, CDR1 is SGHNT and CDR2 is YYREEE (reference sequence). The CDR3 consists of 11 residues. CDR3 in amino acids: CASSSQNEQFF. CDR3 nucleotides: TGTGCCAGCAGCTCCCAGAATGAGCAGTTCTTC.

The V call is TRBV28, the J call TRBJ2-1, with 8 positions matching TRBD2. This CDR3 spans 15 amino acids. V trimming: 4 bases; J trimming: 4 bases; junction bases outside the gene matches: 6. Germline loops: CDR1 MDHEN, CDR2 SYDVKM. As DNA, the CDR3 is TGTGCCAGCAGTTCCCCGGGAGGGGCGTACAATGAGCAGTTCTTC. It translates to CASSSPGGAYNEQFF.

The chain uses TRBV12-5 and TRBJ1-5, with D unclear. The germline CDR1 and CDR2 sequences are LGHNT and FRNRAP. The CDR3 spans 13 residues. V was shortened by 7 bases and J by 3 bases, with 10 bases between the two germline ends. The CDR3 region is CASATPPNQPQHF. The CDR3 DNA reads TGTGCTAGTGCCACCCCACCCAATCAGCCCCAGCATTTT.

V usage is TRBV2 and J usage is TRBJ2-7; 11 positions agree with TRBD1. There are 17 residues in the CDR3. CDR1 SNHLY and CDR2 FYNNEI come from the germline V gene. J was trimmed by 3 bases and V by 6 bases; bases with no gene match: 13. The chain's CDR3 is CASSLPRAGTGGYEQYF. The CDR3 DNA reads TGTGCCAGCAGCCTTCCCCGTGCCGGGACAGGGGGCTACGAGCAGTACTTC.

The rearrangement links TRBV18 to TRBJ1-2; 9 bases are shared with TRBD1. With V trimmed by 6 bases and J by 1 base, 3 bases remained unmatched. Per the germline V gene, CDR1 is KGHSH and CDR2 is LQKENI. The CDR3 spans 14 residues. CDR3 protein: CASSRDRVNYGYTF. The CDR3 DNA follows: TGTGCCAGCTCGCGGGACAGGGTTAACTATGGCTACACCTTC.

CDR3 coding DNA: TGCGCCAGCAGCTTACAGGGGGGGACTAACTATGGCTACACCTTC. It yields the protein CASSLQGGTNYGYTF. This sequence joins TRBV5-1 and TRBJ1-2; 8 nucleotides line up with TRBD1. V shed 2 bases, J shed 0 bases, and the junction held 3 bases outside the gene matches. This CDR3 region has 15 residues. Germline V CDR1 and CDR2: SGHRS, YFSETQ.

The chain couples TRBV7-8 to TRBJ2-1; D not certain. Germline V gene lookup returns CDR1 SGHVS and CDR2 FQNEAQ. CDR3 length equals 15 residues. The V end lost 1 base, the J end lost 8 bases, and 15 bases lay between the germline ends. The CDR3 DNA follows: TGTGCCAGCAGCTTAGGTCGCTTAGGTCTCCATGAGCAGTTCTTC. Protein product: CASSLGRLGLHEQFF.

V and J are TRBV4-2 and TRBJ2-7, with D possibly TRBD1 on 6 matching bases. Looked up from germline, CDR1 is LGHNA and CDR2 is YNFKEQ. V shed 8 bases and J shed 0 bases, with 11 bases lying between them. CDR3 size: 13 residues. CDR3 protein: CASRGDTSYEQYF. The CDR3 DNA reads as TGTGCCAGCCGAGGGGACACCTCCTACGAGCAGTACTTC.

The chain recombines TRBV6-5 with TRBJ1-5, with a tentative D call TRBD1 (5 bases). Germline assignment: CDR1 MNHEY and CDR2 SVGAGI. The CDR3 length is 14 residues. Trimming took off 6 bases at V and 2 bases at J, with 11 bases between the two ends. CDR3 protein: CASRQGLGNQPQHF. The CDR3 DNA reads TGTGCCAGCAGGCAGGGACTTGGCAATCAGCCCCAGCATTTT.

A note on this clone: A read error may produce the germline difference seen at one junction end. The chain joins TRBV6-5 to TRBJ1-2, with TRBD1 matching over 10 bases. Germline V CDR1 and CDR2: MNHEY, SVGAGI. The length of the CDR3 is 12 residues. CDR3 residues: CASSYAGQGLDF. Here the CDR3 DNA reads TGTGCCAGCAGTTACGCGGGACAGGGGCTGGACTTC.